Listed below are T cell receptor beta chains from one sample, sequenced in a study of T cell clusters in autoimmune cytopenias. Reprocessing the multiplex PCR reads, TCRdb reports a single entry for every CDR3 protein and omits DNA. The sample includes 7,700 or so distinct CDR3 sequences. The source material was peripheral blood. These receptors were collected from a human donor with an autoimmune cytopenia or autoimmune hepatitis (not recorded which). CDR3s include the opening cysteine and the closing phenylalanine or tryptophan. Where a row states a size, it is once, few, many or the class of an expanded clone; other rows omit it.

j_gene	len	abundance	v_gene	CDR3aa
TRBJ1-1	14	medium-sized	TRBV27	CASSLSGMNTEAFF
TRBJ1-6	15	.	TRBV2	CASRRRDRANSPLHF
TRBJ2-1	18	.	TRBV5-5	CASSPALGNRGHRNEQFF
TRBJ2-5	15	.	TRBV20-1	CSASETAATQETQYF
TRBJ2-7	15	medium-sized	TRBV6-5	CASSYPSVGLYEQYF
TRBJ1-2	15	.	TRBV6-5	CASSKPGQGSYGYTF
TRBJ1-2	16	medium-sized	TRBV19	CASSLGQGRSDYGYTF
TRBJ1-6	15	medium-sized	TRBV6-6	CASRPGTGGNSPLHF
TRBJ2-1	13	.	TRBV5-1	CASSFDPINEQFF
TRBJ2-1	14	.	TRBV6-1	CAGHLAGTNNEQFF
TRBJ2-3	12	.	TRBV5-1	CASSLGMDTQYF
TRBJ2-3	16	.	TRBV19	CASSSLAGGPEETQYF
TRBJ1-5	14	.	TRBV19	CASSIDLWNQPQHF